A selection of T cell receptor beta chains follows, all from one sample in a study of post-analysis software for immune sequencing data. MiXCR, run by TCRdb on the PCR reads, gives a single entry per CDR3 protein. The repertoire consists of about 540,000 distinct CDR3 sequences, with approximately 31% occurring once and the leading ten covering about 5.6%. The sample comprised blood. All receptors derive from a girl between 2 and 17 years old with multiple sclerosis. Each CDR3 is given with its conserved first and last residue. The D gene is left open where the match is weak. Part of the rows lack a size; the others show once, few, many or a class for expanded clones.

size: -; D: TRBD1; V: TRBV29-1; J: TRBJ1-2; CDR3: CSVVAGGYGYTF; DNA: TGCAGCGTTGTCGCAGGGGGCTATGGCTACACCTTC
size: few; D: -; V: TRBV6-6; J: TRBJ1-6; CDR3: CASSAASGSPPHF; DNA: TGTGCCAGCAGTGCCGCTTCTGGTTCACCCCCCCACTTT
size: -; D: TRBD2; V: TRBV10-3; J: TRBJ2-1; CDR3: CAISGGHGLAGDEQFF; DNA: TGTGCCATCAGTGGGGGACACGGACTAGCGGGAGACGAGCAGTTCTTC
size: few; D: TRBD1; V: TRBV9; J: TRBJ1-5; CDR3: CASSVGQGSNQPQHF; DNA: TGTGCCAGCAGCGTCGGACAGGGGAGCAATCAGCCCCAGCATTTT
size: -; D: -; V: TRBV10-3; J: TRBJ1-1; CDR3: CAISPSYGENTEAFF; DNA: TGTGCCATCAGCCCATCATACGGGGAGAACACTGAAGCTTTCTTT
size: once; D: -; V: TRBV5-1; J: TRBJ2-1; CDR3: CASSSVGVLGDEQFF; DNA: TGCGCCAGCAGCTCTGTGGGGGTCCTAGGGGATGAGCAGTTCTTC
size: few; D: -; V: TRBV12-3/TRBV12-4; J: TRBJ1-2; CDR3: CASSYTTGGYTF; DNA: TGTGCCAGCAGTTACACCACAGGGGGCTACACCTTC
size: -; D: TRBD1; V: TRBV5-5; J: TRBJ2-5; CDR3: CASSLLPPTGEETQYF; DNA: TGTGCCAGCAGCTTGCTTCCCCCGACAGGGGAAGAGACCCAGTACTTC
size: -; D: TRBD1; V: TRBV7-2; J: TRBJ1-4; CDR3: CASTGQGAGEKLFF; DNA: TGTGCCAGCACGGGACAGGGGGCGGGTGAAAAACTGTTTTTT
size: -; D: -; V: TRBV2; J: TRBJ2-7; CDR3: CASSDYTYEQYF; DNA: TGTGCCAGCAGTGACTACACCTACGAGCAGTACTTC
size: few; D: -; V: TRBV6-1; J: TRBJ2-1; CDR3: CASSPRSLNEQFF; DNA: TGTGCCAGCAGTCCCCGGAGTCTGAATGAGCAGTTCTTC
size: few; D: -; V: TRBV3-1; J: TRBJ2-1; CDR3: CASSQARANEQFF; DNA: TGTGCCAGCAGCCAAGCCAGGGCCAATGAGCAGTTCTTC
size: few; D: TRBD1; V: TRBV29-1; J: TRBJ2-1; CDR3: CSVERGQGVHNEQFF; DNA: TGCAGCGTTGAAAGGGGCCAGGGGGTCCACAATGAGCAGTTCTTC
size: -; D: TRBD1; V: TRBV10-3; J: TRBJ2-3; CDR3: CAISAHGTGSTDTQYF; DNA: TGTGCCATCAGTGCCCACGGGACAGGGAGCACAGATACGCAGTATTTT
size: few; D: -; V: TRBV6-6; J: TRBJ1-2; CDR3: CASSARGRYGYTF; DNA: TGTGCCAGCAGTGCCCGCGGACGTTATGGCTACACCTTC
size: many; D: -; V: TRBV6-5; J: TRBJ2-5; CDR3: CASSYSSQETQYF; DNA: TGTGCCAGCAGTTACTCAAGCCAAGAGACCCAGTACTTC
size: -; D: -; V: TRBV28; J: TRBJ2-6; CDR3: CATFSGANVLTF; DNA: TGTGCCACTTTCTCTGGGGCCAACGTCCTGACTTTC
size: -; D: -; V: TRBV5-1; J: TRBJ1-2; CDR3: CASSLEVGGLSYGYTF; DNA: TGCGCCAGCAGCTTGGAAGTGGGGGGACTGTCCTATGGCTACACCTTC
size: -; D: -; V: TRBV20-1; J: TRBJ2-7; CDR3: CSARDPVWTESYEQYF; DNA: TGCAGTGCTAGAGACCCTGTCTGGACAGAGAGCTACGAGCAGTACTTC
size: -; D: -; V: TRBV10-3; J: TRBJ1-1; CDR3: CAIGAVGRNTEAFF; DNA: TGTGCCATCGGGGCAGTCGGGAGGAACACTGAAGCTTTCTTT
size: -; D: -; V: TRBV10-3; J: TRBJ2-5; CDR3: CAISGYQETQYF; DNA: TGTGCCATCAGCGGGTACCAAGAGACCCAGTACTTC
size: -; D: TRBD1; V: TRBV5-1; J: TRBJ1-2; CDR3: CASSLSPPGTASYGYTF; DNA: TGCGCCAGCAGCTTGTCCCCACCCGGGACAGCCAGCTATGGCTACACCTTC
size: many; D: -; V: TRBV6-5; J: TRBJ2-3; CDR3: CASSNRDADTQYF; DNA: TGTGCCAGCAGCAACAGGGATGCAGATACGCAGTATTTT
size: many; D: TRBD1; V: TRBV7-9; J: TRBJ2-1; CDR3: CASSPRGQGYNEQFF; DNA: TGTGCCAGCAGCCCGCGGGGACAGGGCTACAATGAGCAGTTCTTC
size: -; D: -; V: TRBV5-5; J: TRBJ1-4; CDR3: CASSLINEKLFF; DNA: TGTGCCAGCAGCTTAATTAATGAAAAACTGTTTTTT
size: -; D: TRBD2; V: TRBV7-6; J: TRBJ2-1; CDR3: CASSWGGGFYNEQFF; DNA: TGTGCCAGCAGCTGGGGGGGTGGGTTCTACAATGAGCAGTTCTTC
size: few; D: -; V: TRBV10-3; J: TRBJ1-2; CDR3: CAISEDATRGYTF; DNA: TGTGCCATCAGTGAGGACGCGACGAGGGGCTACACCTTC
size: -; D: TRBD1; V: TRBV6-1; J: TRBJ1-1; CDR3: CASSVGQVEAFF; DNA: TGTGCCAGCAGTGTGGGACAGGTTGAAGCTTTCTTT
size: few; D: -; V: TRBV29-1; J: TRBJ2-5; CDR3: CSVEDKETQYF; DNA: TGCAGCGTTGAAGATAAAGAGACCCAGTACTTC
size: few; D: -; V: TRBV7-8; J: TRBJ2-5; CDR3: CATLPGRGPSQETQYF; DNA: TGTGCCACCCTGCCGGGGAGGGGGCCCTCCCAAGAGACCCAGTACTTC
size: -; D: -; V: TRBV3-1; J: TRBJ1-2; CDR3: CASNQDLRRVGYTF; DNA: TGTGCCAGCAACCAAGATCTCAGGAGGGTAGGCTACACCTTC
size: -; D: TRBD2; V: TRBV6-5; J: TRBJ2-1; CDR3: CASSGTAGGRNEQFF; DNA: TGTGCCAGCAGTGGAACGGCGGGGGGAAGGAATGAGCAGTTCTTC
size: -; D: -; V: TRBV20-1; J: TRBJ2-1; CDR3: CSARVVVRGGYNEQFF; DNA: TGCAGTGCTAGAGTGGTAGTACGGGGAGGATACAATGAGCAGTTCTTC
size: few; D: -; V: TRBV20-1; J: TRBJ2-3; CDR3: CSARPDTQYF; DNA: TGCAGTGCTAGGCCAGATACGCAGTATTTT
size: -; D: -; V: TRBV10-3; J: TRBJ2-7; CDR3: CAISDTDYEQYF; DNA: TGTGCCATCAGTGACACAGACTACGAGCAGTACTTC
size: -; D: -; V: TRBV10-3; J: TRBJ1-1; CDR3: CAISERGVGNTEAFF; DNA: TGTGCCATCAGTGAGCGGGGGGTCGGGAACACTGAAGCTTTCTTT
size: -; D: TRBD1; V: TRBV20-1; J: TRBJ1-1; CDR3: CSAGRDSATEAFF; DNA: TGCAGTGCGGGCCGGGACAGTGCCACTGAAGCTTTCTTT
size: many; D: -; V: TRBV10-2; J: TRBJ2-1; CDR3: CATAGRSGEQFF; DNA: TGCGCCACCGCTGGACGCAGCGGTGAGCAGTTCTTC
size: few; D: -; V: TRBV20-1; J: TRBJ2-5; CDR3: CSARQGGLLETQYF; DNA: TGCAGTGCTAGACAGGGGGGCCTGCTAGAGACCCAGTACTTC
size: few; D: -; V: TRBV4-1; J: TRBJ1-4; CDR3: CASSQRESEDEKLFF; DNA: TGCGCCAGCAGCCAAAGGGAAAGTGAGGATGAAAAACTGTTTTTT
size: few; D: -; V: TRBV28; J: TRBJ2-7; CDR3: CASSFGGFEQYF; DNA: TGTGCCAGCAGTTTTGGGGGGTTCGAGCAGTACTTC
size: few; D: -; V: TRBV7-9; J: TRBJ2-7; CDR3: CASSFVTNSYEQYF; DNA: TGTGCCAGCAGCTTCGTGACCAACTCCTACGAGCAGTACTTC
size: -; D: TRBD2; V: TRBV6-5; J: TRBJ2-1; CDR3: CASSYGWSGGQGNEQFF; DNA: TGTGCCAGCAGTTACGGGTGGAGCGGGGGGCAAGGGAATGAGCAGTTCTTC
size: -; D: -; V: TRBV10-1; J: TRBJ2-4; CDR3: CASSEGDGVAKNIQYF; DNA: TGCGCCAGCAGTGAGGGGGACGGGGTAGCCAAAAACATTCAGTACTTC
size: -; D: TRBD2; V: TRBV3-1; J: TRBJ2-5; CDR3: CASSPSGSGDVETQYF; DNA: TGTGCCAGCAGCCCGAGCGGAAGCGGGGACGTAGAGACCCAGTACTTC
size: -; D: -; V: TRBV2; J: TRBJ2-3; CDR3: CASSNPGRDTQYF; DNA: TGTGCCAGCAGTAATCCCGGGCGAGATACGCAGTATTTT
size: few; D: -; V: TRBV15; J: TRBJ2-1; CDR3: CATSTRQVYNEQFF; DNA: TGTGCCACCAGCACCAGGCAGGTCTACAATGAGCAGTTCTTC
size: -; D: -; V: TRBV9; J: TRBJ2-3; CDR3: CASSVAGGYTDTQYF; DNA: TGTGCCAGCAGCGTAGCGGGGGGCTACACAGATACGCAGTATTTT
size: -; D: -; V: TRBV20-1; J: TRBJ2-2; CDR3: CSARDWKRVPTGELFF; DNA: TGCAGTGCTAGAGATTGGAAAAGAGTGCCCACCGGGGAGCTGTTTTTT
size: few; D: -; V: TRBV6-5; J: TRBJ2-6; CDR3: CASSYDSSVLTF; DNA: TGTGCCAGCAGTTACGATTCCAGCGTCCTGACTTTC
size: -; D: -; V: TRBV13; J: TRBJ2-3; CDR3: CASSNQGQPSLLQRGQYF; DNA: TGTGCCAGCAGCAACCAGGGCCAACCCTCCCTACTCCAGAGAGGGCAGTATTTT